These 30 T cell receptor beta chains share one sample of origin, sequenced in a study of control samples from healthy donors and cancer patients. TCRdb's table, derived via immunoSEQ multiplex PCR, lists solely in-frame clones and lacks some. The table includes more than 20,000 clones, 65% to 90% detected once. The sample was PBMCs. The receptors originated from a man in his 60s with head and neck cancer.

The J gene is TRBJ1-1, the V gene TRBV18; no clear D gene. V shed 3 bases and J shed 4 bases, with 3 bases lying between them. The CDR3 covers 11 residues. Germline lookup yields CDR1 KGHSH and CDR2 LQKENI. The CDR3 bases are TGTGCCAGCTCACCGGGCACTGAAGCTTTCTTT. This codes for CASSPGTEAFF. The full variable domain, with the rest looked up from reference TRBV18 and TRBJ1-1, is NAGVMQNPRHLVRRRGQEARLRCSPMKGHSHVYWYRQLPEEGLKFMVYLQKENIIDESGMPKERFSAEFPKEGPSILRIQQVVRGDSAAYFCASSPGTEAFFGQGTRLTVV.

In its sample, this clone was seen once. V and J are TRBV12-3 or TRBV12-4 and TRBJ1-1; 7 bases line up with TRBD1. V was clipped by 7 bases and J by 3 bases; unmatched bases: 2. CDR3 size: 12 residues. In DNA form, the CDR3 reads TGTGCCAGCAACCAGGGGGACACTGAAGCTTTCTTT. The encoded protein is CASNQGDTEAFF.

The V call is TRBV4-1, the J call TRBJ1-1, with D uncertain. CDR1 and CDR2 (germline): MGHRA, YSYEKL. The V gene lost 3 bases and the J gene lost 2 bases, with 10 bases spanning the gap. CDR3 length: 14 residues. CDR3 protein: CASSQSWGNTEAFF. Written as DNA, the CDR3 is TGCGCCAGCAGCCAGAGTTGGGGTAACACTGAAGCTTTCTTT.

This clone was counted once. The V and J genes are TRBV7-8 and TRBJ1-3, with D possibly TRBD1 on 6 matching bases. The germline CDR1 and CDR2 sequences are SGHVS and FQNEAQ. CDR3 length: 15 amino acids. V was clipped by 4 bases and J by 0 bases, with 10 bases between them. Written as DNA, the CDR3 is TGTGCCAGCAGCTCGCAGGGGTCCTCTGGAAACACCATATATTTT. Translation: CASSSQGSSGNTIYF.

The CDR3 nucleotides read TGTGCCTGGAGTGGGGCGGGGGTCAGTAGGTTCTTC. Amino acid sequence: CAWSGAGVSRFF. The chain has TRBV30 and TRBJ2-1, with 7 bases identical to TRBD2. Trimming cost V 1 base and J 15 bases; bases outside gene matches: 9. In germline, CDR1 is GTSNPN, CDR2 SVGIG (reference sequence). The CDR3 spans 12 residues.

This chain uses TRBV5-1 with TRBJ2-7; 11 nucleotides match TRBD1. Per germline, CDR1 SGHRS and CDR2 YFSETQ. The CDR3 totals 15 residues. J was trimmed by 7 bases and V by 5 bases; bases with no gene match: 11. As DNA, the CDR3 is TGCGCCAGCAGTTCCGGGACAGGGGGTCTTAGGGAGCAGTACTTC. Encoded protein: CASSSGTGGLREQYF. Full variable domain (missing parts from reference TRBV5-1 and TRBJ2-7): KAGVTQTPRYLIKTRGQQVTLSCSPISGHRSVSWYQQTPGQGLQFLFEYFSETQRNKGNFPGRFSGRQFSNSRSEMNVSTLELGDSALYLCASSSGTGGLREQYFGPGTRLTVT.

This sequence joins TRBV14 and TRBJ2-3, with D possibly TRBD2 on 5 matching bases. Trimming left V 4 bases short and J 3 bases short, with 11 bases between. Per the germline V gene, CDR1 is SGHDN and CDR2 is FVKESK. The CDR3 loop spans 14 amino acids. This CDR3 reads CASSPMTTTDTQYF. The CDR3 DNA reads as TGTGCCAGCAGCCCTATGACTACAACAGATACGCAGTATTTT.

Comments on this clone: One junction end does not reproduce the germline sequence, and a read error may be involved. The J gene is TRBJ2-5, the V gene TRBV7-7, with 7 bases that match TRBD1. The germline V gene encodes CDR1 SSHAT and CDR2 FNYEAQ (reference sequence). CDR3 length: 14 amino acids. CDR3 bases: TGTGCTAGCAGCAAGACAGGGTTTAAAGAGACCCAGTACTTC. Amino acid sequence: CASSKTGFKETQYF.

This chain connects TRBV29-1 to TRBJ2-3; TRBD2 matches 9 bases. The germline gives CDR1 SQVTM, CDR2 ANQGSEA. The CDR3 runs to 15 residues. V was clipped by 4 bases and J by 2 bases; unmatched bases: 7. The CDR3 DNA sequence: TGCAGCGTTGCCTTAGGCGGGGGGGTCACAGATACGCAGTATTTT. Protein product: CSVALGGGVTDTQYF.

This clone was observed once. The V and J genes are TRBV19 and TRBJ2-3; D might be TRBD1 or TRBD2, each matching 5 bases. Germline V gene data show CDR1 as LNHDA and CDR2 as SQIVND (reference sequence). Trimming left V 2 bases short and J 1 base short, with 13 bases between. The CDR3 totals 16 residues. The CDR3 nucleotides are TGTGCCAGTAGTATATCAGGGAGAGGGGGCACAGATACGCAGTATTTT. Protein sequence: CASSISGRGGTDTQYF.

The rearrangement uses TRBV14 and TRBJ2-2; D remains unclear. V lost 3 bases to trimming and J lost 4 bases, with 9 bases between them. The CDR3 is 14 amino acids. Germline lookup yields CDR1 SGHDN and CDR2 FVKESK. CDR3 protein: CASSHEYGTGELFF. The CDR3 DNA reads TGTGCCAGCAGCCACGAGTACGGCACCGGGGAGCTGTTTTTT.

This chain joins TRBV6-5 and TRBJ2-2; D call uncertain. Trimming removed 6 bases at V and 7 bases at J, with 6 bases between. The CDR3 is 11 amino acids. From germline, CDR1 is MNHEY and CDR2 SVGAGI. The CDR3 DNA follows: TGTGCCAGCAGAGAGGTCGGGGAGCTGTTTTTT. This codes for CASREVGELFF.

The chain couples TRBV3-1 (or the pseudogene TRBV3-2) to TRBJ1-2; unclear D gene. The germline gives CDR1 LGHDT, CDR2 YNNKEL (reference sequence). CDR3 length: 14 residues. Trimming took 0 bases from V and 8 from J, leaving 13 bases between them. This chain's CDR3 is CASSQDPTAGGYTF. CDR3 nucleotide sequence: TGTGCCAGCAGCCAAGATCCGACGGCCGGAGGCTACACCTTC.

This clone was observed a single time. In DNA form, the CDR3 reads TGCAGCGTTACGCGGACAGGGGGCACTGAAGCTTTCTTT. Translating it yields CSVTRTGGTEAFF. The chain couples TRBV29-1 to TRBJ1-1; 10 nucleotides line up with TRBD1. Per the germline V gene, CDR1 is SQVTM and CDR2 is ANQGSEA. The J segment lost 4 bases and the V segment lost 5 bases, leaving 4 bases of the junction unmatched. This CDR3 region has 13 residues.

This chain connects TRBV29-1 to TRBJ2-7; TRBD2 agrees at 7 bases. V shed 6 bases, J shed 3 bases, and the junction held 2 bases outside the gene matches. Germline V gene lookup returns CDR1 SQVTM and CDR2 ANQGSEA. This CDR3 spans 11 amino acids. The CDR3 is CSVGDYYEQYF. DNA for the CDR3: TGCAGCGTGGGGGACTACTACGAGCAGTACTTC.

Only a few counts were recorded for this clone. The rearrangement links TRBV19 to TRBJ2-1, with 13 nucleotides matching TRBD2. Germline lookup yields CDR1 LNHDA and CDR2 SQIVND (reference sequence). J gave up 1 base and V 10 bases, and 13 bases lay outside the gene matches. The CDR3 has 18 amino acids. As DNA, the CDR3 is TGTGCCACTTACCCCGGGACTAGCGGGGAGAGGTCCTACAATGAGCAGTTCTTC. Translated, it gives CATYPGTSGERSYNEQFF.

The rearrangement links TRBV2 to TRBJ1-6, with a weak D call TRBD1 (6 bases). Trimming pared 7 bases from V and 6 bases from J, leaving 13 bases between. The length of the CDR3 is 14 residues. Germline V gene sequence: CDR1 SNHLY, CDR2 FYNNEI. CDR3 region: CASTLGAGNSPLHF. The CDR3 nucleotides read TGTGCCAGCACCCTGGGGGCTGGTAATTCACCCCTCCACTTT.

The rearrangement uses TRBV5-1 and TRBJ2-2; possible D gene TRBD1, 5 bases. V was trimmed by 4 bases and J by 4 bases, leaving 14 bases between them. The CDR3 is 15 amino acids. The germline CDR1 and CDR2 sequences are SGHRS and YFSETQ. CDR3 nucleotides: TGCGCCAGCAGCCTCCTGACAGCAACCACCGGGGAGCTGTTTTTT. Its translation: CASSLLTATTGELFF. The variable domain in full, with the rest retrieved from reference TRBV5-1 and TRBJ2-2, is KAGVTQTPRYLIKTRGQQVTLSCSPISGHRSVSWYQQTPGQGLQFLFEYFSETQRNKGNFPGRFSGRQFSNSRSEMNVSTLELGDSALYLCASSLLTATTGELFFGEGSRLTVL.

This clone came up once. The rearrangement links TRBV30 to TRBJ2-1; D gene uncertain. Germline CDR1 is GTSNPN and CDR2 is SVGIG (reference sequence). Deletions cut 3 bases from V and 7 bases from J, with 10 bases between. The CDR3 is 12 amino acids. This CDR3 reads CAWSVVWNEQFF. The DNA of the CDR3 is TGTGCCTGGAGCGTTGTCTGGAATGAGCAGTTCTTC.

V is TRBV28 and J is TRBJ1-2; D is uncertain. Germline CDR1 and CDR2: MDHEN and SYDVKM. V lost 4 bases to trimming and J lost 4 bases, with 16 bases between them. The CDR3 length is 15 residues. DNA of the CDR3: TGTGCCAGCAGTTCGCTTCCCGGGGAAACCTATGGCTACACCTTC. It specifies CASSSLPGETYGYTF.

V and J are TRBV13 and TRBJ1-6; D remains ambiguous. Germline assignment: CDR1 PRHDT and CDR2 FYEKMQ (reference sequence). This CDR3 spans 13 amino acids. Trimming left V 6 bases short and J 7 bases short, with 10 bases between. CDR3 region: CASREGWNSPLHF. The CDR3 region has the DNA TGTGCCAGCAGGGAGGGATGGAATTCACCCCTCCACTTT. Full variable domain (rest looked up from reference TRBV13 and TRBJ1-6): AAGVIQSPRHLIKEKRETATLKCYPIPRHDTVYWYQQGPGQDPQFLISFYEKMQSDKGSIPDRFSAQQFSDYHSELNMSSLELGDSALYFCASREGWNSPLHFGNGTRLTVT.

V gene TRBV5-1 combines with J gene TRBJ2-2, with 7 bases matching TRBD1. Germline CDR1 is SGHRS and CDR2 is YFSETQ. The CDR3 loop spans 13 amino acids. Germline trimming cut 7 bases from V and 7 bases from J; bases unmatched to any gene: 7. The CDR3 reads CASGPQGIGELFF. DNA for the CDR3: TGCGCCAGCGGACCACAGGGGATCGGGGAGCTGTTTTTT.

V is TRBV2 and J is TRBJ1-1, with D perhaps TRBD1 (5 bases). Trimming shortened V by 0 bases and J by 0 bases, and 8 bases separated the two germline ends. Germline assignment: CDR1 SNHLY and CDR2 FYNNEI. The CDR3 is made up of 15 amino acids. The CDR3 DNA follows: TGTGCCAGCAGTGAAGCGCAGGGACTGAACACTGAAGCTTTCTTT. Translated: CASSEAQGLNTEAFF.

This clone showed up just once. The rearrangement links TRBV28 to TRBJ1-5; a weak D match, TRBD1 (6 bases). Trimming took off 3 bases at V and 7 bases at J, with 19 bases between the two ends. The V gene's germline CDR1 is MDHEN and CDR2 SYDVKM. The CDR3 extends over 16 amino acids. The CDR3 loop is CASSFGGGSLGQPQHF. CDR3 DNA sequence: TGTGCCAGCAGTTTTGGGGGGGGCTCCTTGGGCCAGCCCCAGCATTTT.

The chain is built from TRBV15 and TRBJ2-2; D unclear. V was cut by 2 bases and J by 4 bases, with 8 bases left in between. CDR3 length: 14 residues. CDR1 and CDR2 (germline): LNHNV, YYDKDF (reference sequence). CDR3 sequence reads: CATSRSGFTGELFF. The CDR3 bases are TGTGCCACCAGCAGATCGGGCTTCACCGGGGAGCTGTTTTTT.

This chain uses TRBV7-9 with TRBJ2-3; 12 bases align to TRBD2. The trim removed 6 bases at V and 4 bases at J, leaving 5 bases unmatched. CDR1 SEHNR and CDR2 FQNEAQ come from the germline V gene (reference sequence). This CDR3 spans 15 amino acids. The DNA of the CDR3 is TGTGCCAGCAGGACTAGCGGGAGTTGGGCAGATACGCAGTATTTT. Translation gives CASRTSGSWADTQYF.

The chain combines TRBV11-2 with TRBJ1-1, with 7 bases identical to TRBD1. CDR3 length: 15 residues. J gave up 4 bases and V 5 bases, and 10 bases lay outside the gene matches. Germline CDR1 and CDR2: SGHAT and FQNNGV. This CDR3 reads CASSPSPGGTTEAFF. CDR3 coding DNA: TGTGCCAGCAGCCCTAGCCCAGGGGGGACCACTGAAGCTTTCTTT.

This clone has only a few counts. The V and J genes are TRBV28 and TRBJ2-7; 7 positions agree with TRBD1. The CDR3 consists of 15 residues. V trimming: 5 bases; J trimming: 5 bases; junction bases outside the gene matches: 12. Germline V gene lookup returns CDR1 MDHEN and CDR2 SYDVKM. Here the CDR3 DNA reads TGTGCCAGCAGTGACCGGGACAGCGGAACTGACGAGCAGTACTTC. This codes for CASSDRDSGTDEQYF. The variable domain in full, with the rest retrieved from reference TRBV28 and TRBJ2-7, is DVKVTQSSRYLVKRTGEKVFLECVQDMDHENMFWYRQDPGLGLRLIYFSYDVKMKEKGDIPEGYSVSREKKERFSLILESASTNQTSMYLCASSDRDSGTDEQYFGPGTRLTVT.

Written as DNA, the CDR3 is TGTGCTAGTGGTTTGAGTAGGGAGGATGAAAAACTGTTTTTT. This gives the protein CASGLSREDEKLFF. The chain joins TRBV12-5 to TRBJ1-4; D not certain. The V gene lost 2 bases and the J gene lost 6 bases, with 10 bases spanning the gap. The CDR3 totals 14 residues. Germline CDR1 is LGHNT and CDR2 is FRNRAP.

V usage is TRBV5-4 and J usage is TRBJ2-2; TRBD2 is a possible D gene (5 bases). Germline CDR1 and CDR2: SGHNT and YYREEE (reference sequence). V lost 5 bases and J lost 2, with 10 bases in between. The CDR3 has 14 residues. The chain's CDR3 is CASRVGLNTGELFF. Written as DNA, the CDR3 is TGTGCCAGCAGAGTAGGACTTAACACCGGGGAGCTGTTTTTT.